Listed below are T cell receptor beta chains from one sample, sequenced in a study of cytomegalovirus exposure and HLA in healthy donors. The table came from immunoSEQ multiplex PCR; TCRdb's copy has only in-frame clones and leaves some out. The table has some 110,000 clones, 88% seen once; the top ten hold about 1.8%. The sequenced sample was PBMCs. The receptors stem from a woman aged 18 to 35 in good health and CMV-seropositive. Both conserved end residues are trimmed from each CDR3.

CDR3aa,j_gene,v_gene
ASSLSPRSGANVLT,TRBJ2-6,TRBV7-9
AISESTSGGYNEQF,TRBJ2-1,TRBV10-3
ASSLDRANYGYT,TRBJ1-2,TRBV27
ASSSGQGNTIY,TRBJ1-3,TRBV11-2
ASSLSLAGTSPLH,TRBJ1-6,TRBV28
ASSEEGARTEAF,TRBJ1-1,TRBV6-1
ASSAPGGRDTEAF,TRBJ1-1,TRBV28
ASSLEGVGKTEAF,TRBJ1-1,TRBV7-9
ASSQVPMESTDTQY,TRBJ2-3,TRBV4-3
ASSSQGSYEQY,TRBJ2-7,TRBV6-5
ASSQKNRGLSGELF,TRBJ2-2,TRBV4-1
ASSQQAGSYEQY,TRBJ2-7,TRBV14
ASSLDGLNEQF,TRBJ2-1,TRBV11-2
ASSLDGVTFEKLF,TRBJ1-4,TRBV5-6
ASVSTGGGPLH,TRBJ1-6,TRBV7-9
ASSLEGGGTEAF,TRBJ1-1,TRBV7-2
AIDGQGQGYGYT,TRBJ1-2,TRBV10-3
ASSLARTGDSPLH,TRBJ1-6,TRBV7-6
ASSGQGINGYT,TRBJ1-2,TRBV7-2
ASSPPRTSSYEQY,TRBJ2-7,TRBV18
ASSSTGTGMGELF,TRBJ2-2,TRBV7-9
ASSYSSEVLQPQH,TRBJ1-5,TRBV6-5
ASSTSELRKLF,TRBJ1-4,TRBV6-1
ASSARDRENTEAF,TRBJ1-1,TRBV9
ASSEKGRGDGGYT,TRBJ1-2,TRBV10-2
ASSLIGWGVYGYT,TRBJ1-2,TRBV27
ASSMGHPTLGNQPQH,TRBJ1-5,TRBV27
ASSTQDRESPSYNSPLH,TRBJ1-6,TRBV19
ASSFKTGYSNQPQH,TRBJ1-5,TRBV5-6
ASSLTDTQY,TRBJ2-3,TRBV7-2
ASSLLGRGNQETQY,TRBJ2-5,TRBV7-6
ASSSGPGQGANSPLH,TRBJ1-6,TRBV5-6
ASSQDGTGTSGGQF,TRBJ2-1,TRBV4-1
ASSWGQWGYEQY,TRBJ2-7,TRBV7-9
ASSVQGMGNQPQH,TRBJ1-5,TRBV28
ASGLGTYNEQF,TRBJ2-1,TRBV12-5
ASSPTDAPGPLH,TRBJ1-6,TRBV18
ASSLEQGKGSPLH,TRBJ1-6,TRBV5-1
ASSLDSSYEQY,TRBJ2-7,TRBV28
ASSVDLTGFNEQF,TRBJ2-1,TRBV9
ASSQSAAGAPLH,TRBJ1-6,TRBV6-5
ASSLGPGNSGNTIY,TRBJ1-3,TRBV5-4
SGYLNNEQF,TRBJ2-1,TRBV20-1
ASSPRQLYGYT,TRBJ1-2,TRBV18
ASSLEPTGSTDTQY,TRBJ2-3,TRBV5-1
ASSLDRTYQPQH,TRBJ1-5,TRBV28
ATRDLSGQGTNSPLH,TRBJ1-6,TRBV15
ASSEGTEAF,TRBJ1-1,TRBV6-5
ATGASGGEMNTGELF,TRBJ2-2,TRBV10-3
ASSGGQGNTEAF,TRBJ1-1,TRBV18
ASSQPGGRHNEQF,TRBJ2-1,TRBV7-9
ASSLAKAGYGYT,TRBJ1-2,TRBV11-2
ASSSGLGGDTQY,TRBJ2-3,TRBV11-3
AISELGQGYSPLH,TRBJ1-6,TRBV10-3
ASSPRTGTAMELF,TRBJ2-2,TRBV7-7
ASSGGAALGDGYT,TRBJ1-2,TRBV5-4
ASSLGPREGGKETQY,TRBJ2-5,TRBV11-3